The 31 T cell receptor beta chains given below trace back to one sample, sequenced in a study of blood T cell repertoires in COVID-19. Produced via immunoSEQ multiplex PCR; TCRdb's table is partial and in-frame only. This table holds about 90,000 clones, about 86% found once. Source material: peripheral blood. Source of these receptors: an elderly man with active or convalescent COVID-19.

In DNA form, the CDR3 reads TGCGCCAGCAGACAGGGGCCACTTGGTGGCTACACCTTC. The encoded protein is CASRQGPLGGYTF. V and J are TRBV5-1 and TRBJ1-2; 7 bases align to TRBD1. The CDR3 consists of 13 residues. V shed 5 bases and J 7 bases; nucleotides not matched to a gene: 8. Germline V gene sequence: CDR1 SGHRS, CDR2 YFSETQ.

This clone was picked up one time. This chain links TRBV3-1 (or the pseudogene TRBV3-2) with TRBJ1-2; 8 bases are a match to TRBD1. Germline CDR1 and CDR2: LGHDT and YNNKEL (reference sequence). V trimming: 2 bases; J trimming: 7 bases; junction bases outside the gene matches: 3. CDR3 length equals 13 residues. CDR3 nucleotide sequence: TGTGCCAGCAGCCAATTCGGACAGGGTGGCTACACCTTC. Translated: CASSQFGQGGYTF.

The CDR3 here is CASSSSGLTREQFF. The CDR3 DNA sequence: TGTGCCAGCAGCTCATCTGGGTTAACTAGGGAGCAGTTCTTC. The rearrangement uses TRBV7-3 and TRBJ2-1; tentatively, D is TRBD2 (5 bases). CDR1 is SGHTA and CDR2 is FQGTGA in the germline V gene. V gave up 4 bases and J gave up 10 bases, with 17 bases separating them. This CDR3 has 14 residues.

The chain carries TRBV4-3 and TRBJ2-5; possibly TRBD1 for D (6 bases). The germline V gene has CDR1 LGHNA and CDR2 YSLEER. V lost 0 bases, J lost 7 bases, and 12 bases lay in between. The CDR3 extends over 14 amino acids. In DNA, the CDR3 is TGCGCCAGCAGCCAAGATGCAGGGGCCGGGACCCAGTACTTC. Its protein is CASSQDAGAGTQYF.

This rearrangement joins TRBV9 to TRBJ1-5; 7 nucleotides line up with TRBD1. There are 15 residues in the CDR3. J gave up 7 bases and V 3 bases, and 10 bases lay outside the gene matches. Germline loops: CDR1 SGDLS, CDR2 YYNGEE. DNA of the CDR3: TGTGCCAGCAGCGGGACAGGAAGGGTCGGACAGCCCCAGCATTTT. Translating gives CASSGTGRVGQPQHF.

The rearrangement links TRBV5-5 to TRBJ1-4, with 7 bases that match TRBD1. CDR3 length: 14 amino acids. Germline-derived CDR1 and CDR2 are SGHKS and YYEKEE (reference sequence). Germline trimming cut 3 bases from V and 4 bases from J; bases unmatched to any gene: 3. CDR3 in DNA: TGTGCCAGCAGCTCGGGACAGCTTAATGAAAAACTGTTTTTT. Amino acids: CASSSGQLNEKLFF. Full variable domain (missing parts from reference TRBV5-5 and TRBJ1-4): DAGVTQSPTHLIKTRGQQVTLRCSPISGHKSVSWYQQVLGQGPQFIFQYYEKEERGRGNFPDRFSARQFPNYSSELNVNALLLGDSALYLCASSSGQLNEKLFFGSGTQLSVL.

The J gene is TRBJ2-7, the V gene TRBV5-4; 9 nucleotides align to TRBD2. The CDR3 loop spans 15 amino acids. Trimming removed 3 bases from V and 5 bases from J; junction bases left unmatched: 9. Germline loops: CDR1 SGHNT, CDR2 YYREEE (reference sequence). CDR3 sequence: CASSSATSGFNEQYF. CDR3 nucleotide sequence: TGTGCCAGCAGCTCTGCCACTAGCGGGTTCAACGAGCAGTACTTC.

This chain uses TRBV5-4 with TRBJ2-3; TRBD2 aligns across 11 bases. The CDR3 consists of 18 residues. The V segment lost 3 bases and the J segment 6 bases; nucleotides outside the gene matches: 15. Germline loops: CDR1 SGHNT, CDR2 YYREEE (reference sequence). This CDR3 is CASSSAGLAGGLPDTQYF. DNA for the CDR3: TGTGCCAGCAGCTCGGCAGGACTAGCGGGTGGGTTACCGGATACGCAGTATTTT.

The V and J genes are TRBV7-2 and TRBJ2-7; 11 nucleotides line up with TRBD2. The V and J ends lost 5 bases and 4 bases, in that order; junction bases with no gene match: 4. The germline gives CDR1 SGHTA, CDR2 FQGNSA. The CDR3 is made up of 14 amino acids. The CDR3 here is CASSLTSGRYEQYF. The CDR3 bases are TGTGCCAGCAGCCTTACTAGCGGGAGATACGAGCAGTACTTC.

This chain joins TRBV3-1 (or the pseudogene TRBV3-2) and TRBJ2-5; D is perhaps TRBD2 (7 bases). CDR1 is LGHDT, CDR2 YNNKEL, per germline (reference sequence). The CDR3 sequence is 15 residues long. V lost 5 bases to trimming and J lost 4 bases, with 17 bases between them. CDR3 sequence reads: CASSSGLGGGETQYF. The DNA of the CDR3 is TGTGCCAGCAGCTCTGGACTGGGAGGGGGAGAGACCCAGTACTTC.

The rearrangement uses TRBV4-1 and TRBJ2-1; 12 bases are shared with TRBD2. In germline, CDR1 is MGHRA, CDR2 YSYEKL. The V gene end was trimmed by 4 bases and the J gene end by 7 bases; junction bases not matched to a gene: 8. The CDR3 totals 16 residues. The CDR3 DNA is TGCGCCAGCAGCCTCCTAGCGGGAGGGCACCCAAATGAGCAGTTCTTC. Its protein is CASSLLAGGHPNEQFF.

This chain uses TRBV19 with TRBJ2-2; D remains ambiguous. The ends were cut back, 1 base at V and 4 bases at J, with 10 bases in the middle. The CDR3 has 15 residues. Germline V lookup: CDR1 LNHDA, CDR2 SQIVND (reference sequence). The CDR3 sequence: CASSIGGVGTGELFF. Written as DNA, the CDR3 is TGTGCCAGTAGTATAGGTGGAGTGGGCACCGGGGAGCTGTTTTTT. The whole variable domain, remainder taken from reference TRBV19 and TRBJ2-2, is DGGITQSPKYLFRKEGQNVTLSCEQNLNHDAMYWYRQDPGQGLRLIYYSQIVNDFQKGDIAEGYSVSREKKESFPLTVTSAQKNPTAFYLCASSIGGVGTGELFFGEGSRLTVL.

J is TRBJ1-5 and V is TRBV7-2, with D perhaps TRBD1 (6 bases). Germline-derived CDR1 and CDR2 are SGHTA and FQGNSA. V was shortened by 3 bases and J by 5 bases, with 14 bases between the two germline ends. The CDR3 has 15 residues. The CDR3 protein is CASSFTGNSDQPQHF. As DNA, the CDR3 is TGTGCCAGCAGCTTCACAGGGAATTCCGATCAGCCCCAGCATTTT.

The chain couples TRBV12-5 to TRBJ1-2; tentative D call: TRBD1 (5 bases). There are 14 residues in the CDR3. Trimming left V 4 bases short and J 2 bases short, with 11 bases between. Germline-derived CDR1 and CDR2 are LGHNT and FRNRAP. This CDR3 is CASGSQDTNYGYTF. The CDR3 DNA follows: TGTGCTAGTGGTTCCCAGGACACCAACTATGGCTACACCTTC.

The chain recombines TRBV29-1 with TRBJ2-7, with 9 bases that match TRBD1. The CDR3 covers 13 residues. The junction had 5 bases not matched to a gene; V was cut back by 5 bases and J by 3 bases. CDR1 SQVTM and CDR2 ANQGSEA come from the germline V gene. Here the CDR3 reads CSVLRDRDYEQYF. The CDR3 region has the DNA TGCAGCGTTCTCCGGGACAGGGACTACGAGCAGTACTTC.

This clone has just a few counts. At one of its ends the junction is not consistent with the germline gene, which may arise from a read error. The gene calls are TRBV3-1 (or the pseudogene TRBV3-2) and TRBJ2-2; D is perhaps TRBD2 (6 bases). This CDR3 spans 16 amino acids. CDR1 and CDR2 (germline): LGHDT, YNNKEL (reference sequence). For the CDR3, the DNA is TGTGCCAGCAGCCAAGAACGTCTAGCGAAAACCGGGGAGCTGTTTTTT. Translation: CASSQERLAKTGELFF.

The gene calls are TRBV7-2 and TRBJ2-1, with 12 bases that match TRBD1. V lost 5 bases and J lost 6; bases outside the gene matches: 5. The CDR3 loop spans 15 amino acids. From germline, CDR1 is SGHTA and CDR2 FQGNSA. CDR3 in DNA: TGTGCCAGCAGCGAGGGACAGGGGGCGGGCAATGAGCAGTTCTTC. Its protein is CASSEGQGAGNEQFF.

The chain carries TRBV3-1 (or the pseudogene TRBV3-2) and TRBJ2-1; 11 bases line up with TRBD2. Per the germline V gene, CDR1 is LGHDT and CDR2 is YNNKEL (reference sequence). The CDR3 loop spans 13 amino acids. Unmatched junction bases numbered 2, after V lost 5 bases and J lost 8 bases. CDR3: CASSMGLADEQFF. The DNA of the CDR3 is TGTGCCAGCAGCATGGGACTAGCGGATGAGCAGTTCTTC.

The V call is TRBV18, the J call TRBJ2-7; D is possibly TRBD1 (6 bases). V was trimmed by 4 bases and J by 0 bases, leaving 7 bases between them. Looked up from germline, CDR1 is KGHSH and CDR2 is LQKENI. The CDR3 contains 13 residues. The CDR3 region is CASSRDNSYEQYF. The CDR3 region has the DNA TGTGCCAGCTCACGGGACAACTCCTACGAGCAGTACTTC.

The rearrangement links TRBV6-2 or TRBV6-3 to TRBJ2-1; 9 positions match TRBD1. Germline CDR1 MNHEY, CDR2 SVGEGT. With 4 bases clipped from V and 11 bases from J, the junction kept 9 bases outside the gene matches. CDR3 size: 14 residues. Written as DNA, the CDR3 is TGTGCCAGCAGTTTAGGACAGGGGACAATGAAGCAGTTCTTC. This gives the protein CASSLGQGTMKQFF.

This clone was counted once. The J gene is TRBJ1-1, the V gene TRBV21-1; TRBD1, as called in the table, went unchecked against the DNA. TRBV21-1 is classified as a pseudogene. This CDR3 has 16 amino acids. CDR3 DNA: TGTGCCAGCAGCAAAAGGCGGGACAGGCGCAACACTGAAGCTTTCTTT. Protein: CASSKRRDRRNTEAFF.

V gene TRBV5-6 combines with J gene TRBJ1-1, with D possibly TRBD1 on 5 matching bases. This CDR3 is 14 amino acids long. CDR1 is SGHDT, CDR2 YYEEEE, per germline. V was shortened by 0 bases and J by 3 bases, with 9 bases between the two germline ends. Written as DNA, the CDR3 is TGTGCCAGCAGCTTGGCAGGGTTGGACACTGAAGCTTTCTTT. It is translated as CASSLAGLDTEAFF.

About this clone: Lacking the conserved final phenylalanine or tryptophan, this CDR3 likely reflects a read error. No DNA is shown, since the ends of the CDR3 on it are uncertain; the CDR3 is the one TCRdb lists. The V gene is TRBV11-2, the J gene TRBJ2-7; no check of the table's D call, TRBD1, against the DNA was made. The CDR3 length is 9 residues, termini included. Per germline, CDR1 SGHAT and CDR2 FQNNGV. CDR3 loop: CASSSRTEN.

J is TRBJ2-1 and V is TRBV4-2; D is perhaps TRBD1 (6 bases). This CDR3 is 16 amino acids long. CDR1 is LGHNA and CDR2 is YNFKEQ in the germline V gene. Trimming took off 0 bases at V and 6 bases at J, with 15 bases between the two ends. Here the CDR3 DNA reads TGTGCCAGCAGCCAAGATAAGGGGACAACGTTCAATGAGCAGTTCTTC. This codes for CASSQDKGTTFNEQFF.

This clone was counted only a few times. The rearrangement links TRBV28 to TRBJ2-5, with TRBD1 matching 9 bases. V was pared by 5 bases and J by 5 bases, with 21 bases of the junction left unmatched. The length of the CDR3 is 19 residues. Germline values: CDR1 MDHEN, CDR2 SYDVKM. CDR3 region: CASSPPLTPGQGFRETQYF. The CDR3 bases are TGTGCCAGCAGTCCACCCCTTACTCCGGGACAGGGATTCAGGGAGACCCAGTACTTC.

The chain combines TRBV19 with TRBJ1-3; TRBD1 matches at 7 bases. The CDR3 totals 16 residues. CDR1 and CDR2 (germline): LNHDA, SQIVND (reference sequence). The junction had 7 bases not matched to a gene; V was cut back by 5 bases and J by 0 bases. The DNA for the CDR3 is TGTGCCAGTAGTCCCCCGGGACAGAGCTCTGGAAACACCATATATTTT. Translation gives CASSPPGQSSGNTIYF.

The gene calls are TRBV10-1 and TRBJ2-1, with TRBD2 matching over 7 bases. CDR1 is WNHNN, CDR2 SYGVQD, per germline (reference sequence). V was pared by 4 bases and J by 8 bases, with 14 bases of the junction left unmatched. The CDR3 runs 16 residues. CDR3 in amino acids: CASSGPTSVSTDEQFF. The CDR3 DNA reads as TGCGCCAGCAGTGGCCCCACTAGCGTCAGCACCGATGAGCAGTTCTTC.

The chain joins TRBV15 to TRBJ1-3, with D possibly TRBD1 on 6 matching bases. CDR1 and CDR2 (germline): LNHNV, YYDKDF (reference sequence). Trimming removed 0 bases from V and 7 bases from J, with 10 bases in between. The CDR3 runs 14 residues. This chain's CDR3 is CATSRERRGNTIYF. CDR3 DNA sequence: TGTGCCACCAGCAGAGAACGCAGGGGTAACACCATATATTTT.

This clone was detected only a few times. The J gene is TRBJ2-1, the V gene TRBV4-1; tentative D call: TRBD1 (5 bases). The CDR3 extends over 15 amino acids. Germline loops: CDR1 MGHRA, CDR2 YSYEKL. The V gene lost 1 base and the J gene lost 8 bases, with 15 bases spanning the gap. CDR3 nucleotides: TGCGCCAGCAGCCAAGGATGGCAGGGCTTGGATGAGCAGTTCTTC. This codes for CASSQGWQGLDEQFF.

The CDR3 bases are TGCGCCAGCAGCTTAGCGGACTATAGCTACAATGAGCAGTTCTTC. It encodes CASSLADYSYNEQFF. The chain carries TRBV5-1 and TRBJ2-1, with D possibly TRBD2 on 6 matching bases. Trimming shortened V by 2 bases and J by 3 bases, and 12 bases separated the two germline ends. CDR1 is SGHRS and CDR2 is YFSETQ in the germline V gene. CDR3 length: 15 residues.

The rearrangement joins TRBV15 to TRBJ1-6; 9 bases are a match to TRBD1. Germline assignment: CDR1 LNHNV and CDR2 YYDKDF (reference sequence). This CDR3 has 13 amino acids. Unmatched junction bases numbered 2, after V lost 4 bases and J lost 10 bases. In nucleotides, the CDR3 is TGTGCCACCAGCATTGACAGGGGGTCACCCCTCCACTTT. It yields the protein CATSIDRGSPLHF.